This T cell receptor (beta chain) was sequenced in a study of shared clonotypes between healthy human individuals. Recent vaccinations or acute infections were absent in the healthy HIV-negative adult donors. Investigators divided CD4+ cells into CD45RA+ naive and CD45RA-negative memory subsets. Sequencing used immunoSEQ multiplex PCR; TCRdb keeps in-frame clones, though not all of them. The sample records a few million clones, roughly 93% being singletons. CDR1 is SGDLS, CDR2 YYNGEE, per germline. This CDR3 contains 16 residues. Trimming cost V 0 bases and J 0 bases, with 12 bases left between them. Findings and caveats of the study: Donors were few, which limited the genetic and exposure-history diversity represented.

About this clone: Its target is unknown.

The TCR comes from a man aged 18-30 years in good health. Some clones in this sample may be carry-over from other donors' samples. The rearrangement joins TRBV9 to TRBJ1-1; D remains unclear. Specimen: naive CD4+ T cells from PBMCs. Sample subset: CD45RA+ positively selected. For the CDR3, the DNA is TGTGCCAGCAGCGTAGTCGCCTCTAGTATGAACACTGAAGCTTTCTTT. Protein product: CASSVVASSMNTEAFF.